The rows below give T cell receptor beta chains drawn from one sample of a study of T cell changes during pregnancy in multiple sclerosis. Profiling relied on immunoSEQ multiplex PCR, and the TCRdb table lists in-frame clones only, not all of them. The sample lists tens of thousands of clones, roughly 89% occurring once. The sample was peripheral blood, taken in the third trimester of pregnancy. The origin of the receptors is a female donor in good health, enrolled as a control in a pregnancy study. CDR3s include the opening cysteine and the closing phenylalanine or tryptophan. The order of the fields is V gene, clone size, D gene, J gene, CDR3 length, CDR3 DNA, CDR3 protein. D genes are given only for firm matches. Clone size is given for some rows only: seen once, a few or many times, or a class if the clone is expanded.

TRBV19	NA	NA	TRBJ1-1	14	TGTGCCAGTAACCCACAGGGTATGAACACTGAAGCTTTCTTT	CASNPQGMNTEAFF
TRBV9	NA	TRBD1	TRBJ2-1	15	TGTGCCAGCAGCTCTCAAGCGGGACAGGGGGTTGAGCAGTTCTTC	CASSSQAGQGVEQFF
TRBV7-3	NA	TRBD2	TRBJ2-3	15	TGTGCCAGTGTTGAAGCGGGGTGGGGCACAGATACGCAGTATTTT	CASVEAGWGTDTQYF
TRBV2	NA	TRBD1	TRBJ1-2	13	TGTGCCAGCAGAGGGCGGGACAGATATGGCTACACCTTC	CASRGRDRYGYTF
TRBV7-3	NA	TRBD2	TRBJ2-3	15	TGTGCCAGCAGCTTACTCGCGGGGGAGAGAGATACGCAGTATTTT	CASSLLAGERDTQYF
TRBV4-1	NA	NA	TRBJ1-5	16	TGCGCCAGCAGCCAAGAACAGAGCTATAGCAATCAGCCCCAGCATTTT	CASSQEQSYSNQPQHF
TRBV19	NA	TRBD1	TRBJ2-7	15	TGTGCCAGTAGATCAACACAGGGGGAACCCTACGAGCAGTACTTC	CASRSTQGEPYEQYF
TRBV7-9	NA	NA	TRBJ1-2	16	TGTGCCAGCAGTCCCGACAGGCCCAATATTCACTATGGCTACACCTTC	CASSPDRPNIHYGYTF
TRBV28	NA	TRBD1	TRBJ1-2	17	TGTGCCAGCGCATCTGTTCTGACCGGGACAGGGGGAGATGGCTACACCTTC	CASASVLTGTGGDGYTF
TRBV28	NA	TRBD1	TRBJ1-4	15	TGTGCCAGCAGTTTGGGAGGGACAGGGAGTGAAAAACTGTTTTTT	CASSLGGTGSEKLFF
TRBV7-9	NA	TRBD2	TRBJ2-7	16	TGTGCCAGCAGCCCTCTGCCGGGAGGGACGAACTACGAGCAGTACTTC	CASSPLPGGTNYEQYF
TRBV4-1	NA	NA	TRBJ1-1	14	TGCGCCAGCAGCCAGATTACAGGGAACACTGAAGCTTTCTTT	CASSQITGNTEAFF
TRBV4-2	NA	TRBD2	TRBJ2-7	15	TGTGCCAGCAGCCAAATAGCGGGGGAGGACTACGAGCAGTACTTC	CASSQIAGEDYEQYF
TRBV5-6	NA	TRBD1	TRBJ2-5	14	TGTGCCAGCAGCCTAAGGACAGGCCTAGAGACCCAGTACTTC	CASSLRTGLETQYF
TRBV20-1	NA	NA	TRBJ2-7	11	TGCAGTGCTAAACAGGGTTACGAGCAGTACTTC	CSAKQGYEQYF
TRBV11-1	few	NA	TRBJ2-1	14	TGTGCCAGCAGCTTTGGGGGGGCGGAGAATGAGCAGTTCTTC	CASSFGGAENEQFF
TRBV5-5	NA	TRBD1	TRBJ1-3	17	TGTGCCAGCAGCTTGAAACCGACAGGGCTCTCTGGAAACACCATATATTTT	CASSLKPTGLSGNTIYF
TRBV6-5	NA	TRBD1	TRBJ2-7	14	TGTGCCAGCAGTCCCTGGGACAGAACCTACGAGCAGTACTTC	CASSPWDRTYEQYF
TRBV13	NA	TRBD2	TRBJ2-7	13	TGTGCCAGCAGCTTAACTAGCGGCTACGAGCAGTACTTC	CASSLTSGYEQYF
TRBV11-2	NA	TRBD2	TRBJ2-3	17	TGTGCCAGCAGTCAATACGGGACTAGCGGGAGACCAGATACGCAGTATTTT	CASSQYGTSGRPDTQYF
TRBV7-9	NA	NA	TRBJ1-1	13	TGTGCCAGCAGCTTTCAAGGGGACACTGAAGCTTTCTTT	CASSFQGDTEAFF
TRBV2	NA	TRBD2	TRBJ2-7	13	TGTGCCATCAGAGCGGGGGGGCCAGGCGAGCAGTACTTC	CAIRAGGPGEQYF
TRBV4-2	NA	NA	TRBJ2-4	15	TGTGCCAGCAGCCAAGACAGAGACAGGAATAACATTCAGTACTTC	CASSQDRDRNNIQYF
TRBV6-4	NA	TRBD2	TRBJ2-1	14	TGTGCCAGCAGTTCAGCGGGAGGGGGCAATGAGCAGTTCTTC	CASSSAGGGNEQFF
TRBV10-2	NA	TRBD2	TRBJ2-5	15	TGCGCCTCCCGAATGACTAGCGGGGCGGGGGAGACCCAGTACTTC	CASRMTSGAGETQYF
TRBV9	NA	NA	TRBJ2-7	13	TGTGCCAGCAGCCGGACAGTAGGGCACGAGCAGTACTTC	CASSRTVGHEQYF
TRBV5-5	NA	NA	TRBJ1-2	14	TGTGCCAGCAGCTTGAGGGGGTCCTGGTATGGCTACACCTTC	CASSLRGSWYGYTF
TRBV19	NA	TRBD2	TRBJ2-2	14	TGTGCCAGCGGGGCTAGCGGGAACACCGGGGAGCTGTTTTTT	CASGASGNTGELFF
TRBV29-1	many	NA	TRBJ1-1	10	TGCAGCGTGCAGGTTGCTGAAGCTTTCTTT	CSVQVAEAFF
TRBV7-8	NA	TRBD1	TRBJ1-2	15	TGTGCCAGCAGCTTACTTCCAACAGGGGAACGCGGCTACACCTTC	CASSLLPTGERGYTF
TRBV5-6	once	TRBD1	TRBJ1-3	17	TGTGCCAGCAGCCGCCGGACAGGGGCTAACTCTGGAAACACCATATATTTT	CASSRRTGANSGNTIYF
TRBV19	NA	TRBD1	TRBJ2-3	16	TGTGCCAGTAGTACCTGGACAGGGGTGCACACAGATACGCAGTATTTT	CASSTWTGVHTDTQYF
TRBV7-9	NA	TRBD2	TRBJ2-5	17	TGTGCCAGCAGCTCGGGCGGGACTAGCGGGAAAGAGGAGACCCAGTACTTC	CASSSGGTSGKEETQYF
TRBV6-1	NA	NA	TRBJ1-5	15	TGTGCCAGCAGTGAAAGAGGGCGAAGCAATCAGCCCCAGCATTTT	CASSERGRSNQPQHF
TRBV9	NA	TRBD1	TRBJ2-7	15	TGTGCCAGCAGCCTCGGACAGGGGATTAACTACGAGCAGTACTTC	CASSLGQGINYEQYF
TRBV4-1	NA	TRBD1	TRBJ2-7	15	TGCGCCAGCAGCCAAGGGACAGGGGTGGCCTACGAGCAGTACTTC	CASSQGTGVAYEQYF
TRBV6-5	NA	NA	TRBJ1-4	15	TGTGCCAGCAGTTTATGGGGGGAAACTAATGAAAAACTGTTTTTT	CASSLWGETNEKLFF
TRBV2	NA	TRBD2	TRBJ2-1	15	TGTGCCAGCAGCGCAACTAGCGGCTCCTACAATGAGCAGTTCTTC	CASSATSGSYNEQFF
TRBV27	NA	TRBD2	TRBJ2-3	16	TGTGCCAGCAGTTTTGTAGCGGGAGAATATGGAGATACGCAGTATTTT	CASSFVAGEYGDTQYF
TRBV27	NA	NA	TRBJ2-3	12	TGTGCCAGCAGTTTAGGGGGCGATACGCAGTATTTT	CASSLGGDTQYF
TRBV7-9	NA	NA	TRBJ2-1	12	TGTGCCAGCAGCTTTTGGGGGGTTGAGCAGTTCTTC	CASSFWGVEQFF
TRBV9	few	NA	TRBJ1-6	15	TGTGCCAGCAGCGTAGCGGGAGGGGGTGGTTCACCCCTCCACTTT	CASSVAGGGGSPLHF
TRBV6-1	NA	TRBD2	TRBJ2-5	15	TGTGCCAGCATAGCCCTAGCGGGATTACGGGAGACCCAGTACTTC	CASIALAGLRETQYF
TRBV10-2	NA	TRBD1	TRBJ1-4	16	TGCGCCAGCAGCGATCCTAGAGGACAGGGTCTAGAAAAACTGTTTTTT	CASSDPRGQGLEKLFF
TRBV27	once	TRBD2	TRBJ2-1	18	TGTGCCAGCAGTCCACTAGCGGGAGCTTGGGTGGGCTCAAATGAGCAGTTCTTC	CASSPLAGAWVGSNEQFF
TRBV5-8	NA	NA	TRBJ2-5	14	TGTGCCAGCAGCTTGGCAGGGAAGGAGGAGACCCAGTACTTC	CASSLAGKEETQYF
TRBV2	NA	NA	TRBJ1-5	15	TGTGCCAGCAGTCCGACGGGATATAGCAATCAGCCCCAGCATTTT	CASSPTGYSNQPQHF
TRBV5-1	NA	NA	TRBJ2-1	15	TGCGCCAGCAGCCCTGCCGCCGGGGCCTACAATGAGCAGTTCTTC	CASSPAAGAYNEQFF
TRBV6-5	once	TRBD1	TRBJ2-1	13	TGTGCCAGCAGCAAGACAGGGCACAATGAGCAGTTCTTC	CASSKTGHNEQFF
TRBV15	NA	TRBD1	TRBJ1-4	21	TGTGCCACCAGCGATTGGAATTGGGGACAGGGGAATCGGGGGACTAATGAAAAACTGTTTTTT	CATSDWNWGQGNRGTNEKLFF
TRBV27	NA	TRBD2	TRBJ2-1	16	TGTGCCAGCAGTTTAGCGGGAGACGGGTCCTACAATGAGCAGTTCTTC	CASSLAGDGSYNEQFF
TRBV5-8	NA	NA	TRBJ1-1	17	TGTGCCAGCAGCTTAAGTGATACAATCACAGAAAACACTGAAGCTTTCTTT	CASSLSDTITENTEAFF
TRBV7-2	NA	TRBD2	TRBJ2-3	15	TGTGCCAGCAGCTTAAGACTAGCGGGCACAGATACGCAGTATTTT	CASSLRLAGTDTQYF
TRBV7-2	NA	NA	TRBJ1-2	15	TGTGCCAGCAGCTTAGTAGAGGCGTATGGGTATGGCTACACCTTC	CASSLVEAYGYGYTF
TRBV28	NA	TRBD2	TRBJ2-7	15	TGTGCCAGCAGTCCCTTGGGGGGGAGCTCCTACGAGCAGTACTTC	CASSPLGGSSYEQYF
TRBV6-4	NA	TRBD1	TRBJ1-4	15	TGTGCCAGCAGTGACTCCGGACAGGCTAATGAAAAACTGTTTTTT	CASSDSGQANEKLFF
TRBV7-9	NA	TRBD1	TRBJ1-1	17	TGTGCCAGCAGACCCCGGGACAGGAGGTTCGGTTTCACTGAAGCTTTCTTT	CASRPRDRRFGFTEAFF